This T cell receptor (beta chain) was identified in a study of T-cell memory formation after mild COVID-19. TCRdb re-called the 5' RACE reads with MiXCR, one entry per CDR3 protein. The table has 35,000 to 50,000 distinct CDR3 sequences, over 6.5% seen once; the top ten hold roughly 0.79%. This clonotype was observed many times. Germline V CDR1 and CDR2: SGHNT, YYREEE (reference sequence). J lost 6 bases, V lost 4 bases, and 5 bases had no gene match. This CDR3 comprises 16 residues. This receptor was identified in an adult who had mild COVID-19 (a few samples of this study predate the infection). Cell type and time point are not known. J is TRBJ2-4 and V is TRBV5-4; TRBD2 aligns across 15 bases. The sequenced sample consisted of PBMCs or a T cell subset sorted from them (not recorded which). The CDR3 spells CASSPGLAGGANIQYF. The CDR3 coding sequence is TGTGCCAGCAGCCCCGGACTAGCGGGAGGGGCAAACATTCAGTACTTC.